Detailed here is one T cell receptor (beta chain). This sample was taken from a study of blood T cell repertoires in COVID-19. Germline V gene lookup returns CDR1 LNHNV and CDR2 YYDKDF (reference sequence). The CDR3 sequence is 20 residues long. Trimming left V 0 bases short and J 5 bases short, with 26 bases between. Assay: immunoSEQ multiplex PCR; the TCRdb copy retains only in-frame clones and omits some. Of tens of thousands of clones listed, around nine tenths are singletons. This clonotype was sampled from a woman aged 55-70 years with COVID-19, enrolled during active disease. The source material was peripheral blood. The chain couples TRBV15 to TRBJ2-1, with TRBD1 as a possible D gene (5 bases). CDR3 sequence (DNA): TGTGCCACCAGCAGAGATAGCCCGGAGTGGCCGCTAGGGGTGAACAATGAGCAGTTCTTC. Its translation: CATSRDSPEWPLGVNNEQFF.